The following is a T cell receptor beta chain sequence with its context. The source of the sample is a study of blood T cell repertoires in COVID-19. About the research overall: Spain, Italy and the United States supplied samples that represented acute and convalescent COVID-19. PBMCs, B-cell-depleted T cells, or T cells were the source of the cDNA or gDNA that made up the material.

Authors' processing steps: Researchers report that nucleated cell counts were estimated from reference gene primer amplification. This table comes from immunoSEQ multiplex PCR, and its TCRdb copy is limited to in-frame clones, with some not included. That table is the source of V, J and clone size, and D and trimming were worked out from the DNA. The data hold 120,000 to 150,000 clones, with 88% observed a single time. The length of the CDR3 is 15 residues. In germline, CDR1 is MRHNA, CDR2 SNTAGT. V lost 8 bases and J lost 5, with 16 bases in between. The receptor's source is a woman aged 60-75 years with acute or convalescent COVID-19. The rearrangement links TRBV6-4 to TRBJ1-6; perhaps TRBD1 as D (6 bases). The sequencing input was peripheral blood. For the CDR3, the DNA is TGTGCCAGCTCTAGGGGGACCGCTAATAATTCACCCCTCCACTTT. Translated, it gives CASSRGTANNSPLHF.